The TCR beta chain under discussion was sequenced for a study of spatial heterogeneity in lung cancer. Study as a whole: Median follow-up for sequenced PBMC samples was approximately 25 months after resection, when such samples existed. There were consistently more beta-chain sequences detected than alpha-chain sequences.

TCRdb redid the calling of the 5' RACE reads with MiXCR, one entry per CDR3 protein. Here the sample spans fewer than 60,000 distinct CDR3 sequences, less than 9% being singletons. Time point reported: blood at routine non-recurrence follow-up after resection. In each case, whole RNA from tumor, nontumor lung or frozen PBMC was sequenced unsorted. Ten or more counts support this clonotype. Its antigen is unidentified. Study-wide findings and caveats: Blood contained ubiquitous expanded tumor TCRs more at resection than at follow-up.

V lost 2 bases and J 0 bases, leaving 0 bases between the germline ends. CDR1 and CDR2 (germline): LNHNV, YYDKDF (reference sequence). This CDR3 is 12 amino acids long. The receptor's source is a female donor with early-stage non-small cell lung cancer. The sequencing here drew on PBMCs, taken at follow-up. The chain combines TRBV15 with TRBJ2-3; D is uncertain. The CDR3 region has the DNA TGTGCCACCAGCAGAAGCACAGATACGCAGTATTTT. Translating it yields CATSRSTDTQYF.